The subject of this entry is one T cell receptor beta chain. This entry belongs to a study of shared T cell receptors in the human thymus. Germline loops: CDR1 MNHNS, CDR2 SASEGT. J lost 0 bases, V lost 7 bases, and 4 bases had no gene match. The CDR3 is made up of 14 amino acids. The repertoire was sequenced with immunoSEQ multiplex PCR; TCRdb's copy has only in-frame clones and lacks some. Of about 660,000 clones listed, 70% to 90% were seen once; the top ten hold just under 0.0095%. The data were also submitted as part of a second study, on human thymus T cells.

Sequencing was done on a sample of thymocytes. The rearrangement uses TRBV6-1 and TRBJ1-2; 8 positions agree with TRBD1. This clonotype was obtained from a boy younger than two with a congenital heart defect. Here the CDR3 reads CASKQTGANYGYTF. The CDR3, as DNA: TGTGCCAGCAAGCAGACAGGGGCTAACTATGGCTACACCTTC.